One and the same sample provided the 10 T cell receptor beta chains below, sequenced in a study of T cells after yellow fever vaccination. TCRdb fed the 5' RACE reads into MiXCR, producing one record per CDR3 protein. The sample shows under 90,000 distinct CDR3 sequences, over 6% of them seen only once. Sequences were derived from CD8+ T cells sorted from PBMCs, sampled 45 days after the first yellow fever vaccination. The origin of the receptors is a man aged 18-30 years who received the YFV17D yellow fever vaccine.

The sample holds many counts of this clonotype. V usage is TRBV6-2 or TRBV6-3 and J usage is TRBJ1-1; D remains unclear. The germline gives CDR1 MNHEY, CDR2 SVGEGT. V was shortened by 4 bases and J by 0 bases, with 9 bases between the two germline ends. The CDR3 runs 14 residues. The CDR3 protein is CASSSIALNTEAFF. The CDR3 region has the DNA TGTGCCAGCAGTTCGATTGCGTTGAACACTGAAGCTTTCTTT.

This clonotype was counted between two and nine times. V gene TRBV7-9 combines with J gene TRBJ1-1, with 7 bases lining up with TRBD1. The germline gives CDR1 SEHNR, CDR2 FQNEAQ (reference sequence). V was pared by 5 bases and J by 0 bases, with 9 bases of the junction left unmatched. The CDR3 sequence is 16 residues long. The CDR3 protein is CASSDRDRDMNTEAFF. The CDR3 coding sequence is TGTGCCAGCAGCGACCGGGACAGAGACATGAACACTGAAGCTTTCTTT.

In this sample, this clonotype turned up many times. The rearrangement uses TRBV6-5 and TRBJ2-7, with a possible D match to TRBD2 (6 bases). In germline, CDR1 is MNHEY, CDR2 SVGAGI. CDR3 length: 16 residues. V dropped 4 bases and J dropped 5 bases, with 21 bases sitting between them. The CDR3 sequence: CASSFPPGGLIHEQYV. The CDR3 DNA reads TGTGCCAGCAGTTTCCCCCCCGGGGGACTGATACACGAGCAGTACGTC.

This rearrangement joins TRBV20-1 to TRBJ1-1, with 12 bases identical to TRBD1. With V trimmed by 6 bases and J by 11 bases, 13 bases remained unmatched. The CDR3 runs to 14 residues. CDR1 is DFQATT, CDR2 SNEGSKA, per germline (reference sequence). The CDR3 loop reads CSAPARDRGPGAFF. As DNA, the CDR3 is TGCAGTGCGCCGGCCCGGGACAGGGGGCCGGGGGCTTTCTTT.

Many counts were recorded for this clonotype. The V call is TRBV14, the J call TRBJ2-7, with D perhaps TRBD1 (5 bases). Trimming left V 3 bases short and J 11 bases short, with 11 bases between. CDR3 length: 11 amino acids. Germline CDR1 is SGHDN and CDR2 is FVKESK. The CDR3 sequence is CASSHTGWEYF. The CDR3 nucleotides read TGTGCCAGCAGCCATACAGGTTGGGAGTACTTC.

This clonotype was recorded at least ten times. The V and J genes are TRBV7-9 and TRBJ2-5; the D gene is possibly TRBD2 (6 bases). Germline CDR1 reads SEHNR; CDR2 reads FQNEAQ (reference sequence). The CDR3 runs 16 residues. Trimming shortened V by 4 bases and J by 1 base, and 16 bases separated the two germline ends. In DNA, the CDR3 is TGTGCCAGCAGCTGGAGGGGTCTAGCGCCCCAAGAGACCCAGTACTTC. Translating it yields CASSWRGLAPQETQYF. Filled out from reference TRBV7-9 and TRBJ2-5, the complete variable domain reads DTGVSQNPRHKITKRGQNVTFRCDPISEHNRLYWYRQTLGQGPEFLTYFQNEAQLEKSRLLSDRFSAERPKGSFSTLEIQRTEQGDSAMYLCASSWRGLAPQETQYFGPGTRLLVL.

This sequence joins TRBV2 and TRBJ2-1; 13 positions agree with TRBD2. The CDR3 has 19 amino acids. Trimming cost V 3 bases and J 8 bases; bases outside gene matches: 16. Germline CDR1 is SNHLY and CDR2 is FYNNEI. CDR3 in DNA: TGTGCCAGCAGTGATAGTGGTACTAGCGGGGGGGTTAGTGGCGATGAGCAGTTCTTC. Translated, it gives CASSDSGTSGGVSGDEQFF.

This clonotype was detected many times. The rearrangement links TRBV5-1 to TRBJ1-1, with D possibly being TRBD1 (6 bases). Germline CDR1 is SGHRS and CDR2 is YFSETQ. This CDR3 region has 14 residues. V lost 2 bases and J lost 1, with 9 bases in between. The CDR3 DNA is TGCGCCAGCAGCTTCAGGGGTACGAACACTGAAGCTTTCTTT. Translation gives CASSFRGTNTEAFF.

This clonotype occurred a few times. The V gene is TRBV11-2, the J gene TRBJ2-1, with 14 bases lining up with TRBD2. V was pared by 8 bases and J by 13 bases, with 7 bases of the junction left unmatched. The germline gives CDR1 SGHAT, CDR2 FQNNGV. This CDR3 is 13 amino acids long. CDR3 nucleotides: TGTGCCAGCCGACTAGCGGGGGGGCTCGGTCAGTTCTTC. This translates into CASRLAGGLGQFF.

This clonotype was detected ten times or more. The chain recombines TRBV6-5 with TRBJ1-5; no clear D gene. Trimming left V 6 bases short and J 7 bases short, with 13 bases between. This CDR3 has 13 residues. Looked up from germline, CDR1 is MNHEY and CDR2 is SVGAGI. CDR3 region: CASSTTSTQPQHF. DNA for the CDR3: TGTGCCAGCAGCACGACCTCCACCCAGCCCCAGCATTTT.